This T cell receptor (beta chain) was profiled in a study of shared clonotypes between healthy human individuals. Deep level was the assay's run setting. Using immunoSEQ multiplex PCR, the repertoire was profiled, and TCRdb retains in-frame clones only, with some absent. The table includes over a million clones, roughly 96% detected once. The germline V and J ends were trimmed by 0 bases and 5 bases, with 6 bases remaining between them. This CDR3 comprises 13 residues. Germline values: CDR1 SGDLS, CDR2 YYNGEE. V and J are TRBV9 and TRBJ1-5; no reliable D call. The sequenced sample was naive CD4+ T cells sorted from blood. The subset denotes: CD45RA+ positively selected. The TCR was taken from a man between 25 and 39 years old in good health. The CDR3 is CASSVDLYQPQHF. The CDR3 DNA reads TGTGCCAGCAGCGTAGATCTCTATCAGCCCCAGCATTTT. The full variable domain, with the rest looked up from reference TRBV9 and TRBJ1-5, is DSGVTQTPKHLITATGQRVTLRCSPRSGDLSVYWYQQSLDQGLQFLIQYYNGEERAKGNILERFSAQQFPDLHSELNLSSLELGDSALYFCASSVDLYQPQHFGDGTRLSIL.